This TCR beta chain was obtained from a study of cytomegalovirus exposure and HLA in healthy donors. This clone was counted once. This PCR relied on a set of 60 Vbeta primers and 13 Jbeta primers. This table comes from immunoSEQ multiplex PCR, and its TCRdb copy is limited to in-frame clones, with some not included. The sample consists of under 200,000 clones, 80% of them appearing once. Trimming shortened V by 0 bases and J by 5 bases, and 7 bases separated the two germline ends. The germline V gene has CDR1 LGHNA and CDR2 YSLEER. The CDR3 is 13 amino acids. The specimen was PBMCs. The receptor comes from a woman in her forties or fifties in good health and CMV-seropositive. V and J are TRBV4-3 and TRBJ1-1, with D unresolved. This chain's CDR3 is CASSQDGGTEAFF. For the CDR3, the DNA is TGCGCCAGCAGCCAAGATGGAGGGACTGAAGCTTTCTTT.